This T cell receptor (beta chain) was obtained from a study of regulatory T cells in long-lasting Graves disease. The time point was: newly diagnosed GD, antithyroid drugs for less than 3 months. After RNA was extracted from PBMCs, the TCR library was made from it. The CDR3 loop spans 15 amino acids. Germline V gene sequence: CDR1 SGHTA, CDR2 FQGNSA. The junction had 7 bases not matched to a gene; V was cut back by 4 bases and J by 4 bases. This clonotype was detected ten times or more. Construction of the TCR beta libraries employed iRepertoire HTBI primers in conjunction with Arm-PCR of CDR3 regions. From the multiplex PCR reads, TCRdb called clonotypes with MiXCR, one entry per CDR3 protein. There are about 620,000 distinct CDR3 sequences in the sample; approximately 15% occur only once, and 18% lies in the top ten. The sample also formed part of further work on T cells in Graves' hyperthyroidism and ophthalmopathy. As that study records: The HTBI primer set was used in a first-round RT-PCR of the TCR CDR3.

This receptor was identified in a woman aged 30 to 39 with Graves disease. The chain carries TRBV7-2 and TRBJ2-1; 7 nucleotides agree with TRBD1. The specimen was peripheral blood mononuclear cells (PBMCs), collected at new diagnosis, from a patient treated with antithyroid drugs. The chain's CDR3 is CASSSDYRGYNEQFF. The CDR3 coding sequence is TGTGCCAGCAGCTCTGACTACAGGGGTTACAATGAGCAGTTCTTC.